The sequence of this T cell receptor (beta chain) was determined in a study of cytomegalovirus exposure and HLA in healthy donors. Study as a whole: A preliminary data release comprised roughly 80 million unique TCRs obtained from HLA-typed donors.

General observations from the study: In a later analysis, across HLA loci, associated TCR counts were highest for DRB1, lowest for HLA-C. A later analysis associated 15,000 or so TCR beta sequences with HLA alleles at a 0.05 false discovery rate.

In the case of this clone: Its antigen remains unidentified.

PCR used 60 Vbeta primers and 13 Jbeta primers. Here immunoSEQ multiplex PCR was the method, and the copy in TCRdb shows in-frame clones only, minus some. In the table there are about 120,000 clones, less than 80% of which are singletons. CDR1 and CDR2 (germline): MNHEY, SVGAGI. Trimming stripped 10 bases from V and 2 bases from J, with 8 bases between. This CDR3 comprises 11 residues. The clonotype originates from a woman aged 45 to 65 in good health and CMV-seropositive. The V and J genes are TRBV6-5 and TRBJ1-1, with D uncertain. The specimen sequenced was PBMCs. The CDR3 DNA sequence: TGTGCCACTAGCCTTAACACTGAAGCTTTCTTT. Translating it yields CATSLNTEAFF.